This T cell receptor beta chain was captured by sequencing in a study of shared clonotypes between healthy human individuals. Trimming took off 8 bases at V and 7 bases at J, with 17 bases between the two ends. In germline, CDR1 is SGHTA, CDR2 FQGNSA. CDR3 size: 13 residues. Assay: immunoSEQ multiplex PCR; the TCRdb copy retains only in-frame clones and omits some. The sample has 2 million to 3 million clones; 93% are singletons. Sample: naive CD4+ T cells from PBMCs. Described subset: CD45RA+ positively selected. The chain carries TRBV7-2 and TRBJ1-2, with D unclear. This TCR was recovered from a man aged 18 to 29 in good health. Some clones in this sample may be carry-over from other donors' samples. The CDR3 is CASGYNTRGGYTF. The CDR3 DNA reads TGTGCCAGCGGCTATAACACCCGCGGTGGCTACACCTTC.